This paragraph reports one T cell receptor (beta chain). Its target is not known. This sample was taken from a study of shared clonotypes between healthy human individuals. Study-wide results and caveats: Researchers sampled only blood; tissue repertoires likely differ.

Healthy HIV-negative adults without recent acute infections or vaccinations served as donors. Over several immunoSEQ plates, each subset's genomic DNA was distributed in even portions. Clones were sequenced by immunoSEQ multiplex PCR, and TCRdb holds only the in-frame ones, with some missing. Among about 2.3 million clones, around 90% were seen once, and the ten largest hold approximately 0.41%. V was clipped by 2 bases and J by 6 bases, with 11 bases between them. The CDR3 is 14 amino acids. CDR1 and CDR2 from the germline V gene are SGHDT and YYEEEE. The chain combines TRBV5-6 with TRBJ2-2, with D tentatively TRBD2 (5 bases). The sequence came from a man aged 18-30 years in good health. Some clones in this sample may be carry-over from other donors' samples. Sequences were obtained from naive CD4+ T cells from PBMCs. As for subset: CD45RA+ positively selected. CDR3 sequence: CASSFPPGSGELFF. The CDR3 coding sequence is TGTGCCAGCAGCTTCCCCCCGGGGTCCGGGGAGCTGTTTTTT.